These 4 T cell receptor beta chains were all obtained from the same sample, sequenced in a study of blood T cell repertoires in COVID-19. Method: immunoSEQ multiplex PCR; TCRdb's copy keeps in-frame clones and lacks some. The data show under 350,000 clones, with 90% seen just once and around 6.8% held by the top ten. Material for sequencing was peripheral blood. The receptors come from a woman aged 25-40 years with COVID-19, enrolled during active disease.

CDR3 nucleotide sequence: TGTGCCAGCAGTTGGGCAGGGAACACTGAAGCTTTCTTT. It translates to CASSWAGNTEAFF. The rearrangement uses TRBV27 and TRBJ1-1; D is ambiguous. The germline V gene has CDR1 MNHEY and CDR2 SMNVEV (reference sequence). The length of the CDR3 is 13 residues. The V and J ends lost 4 bases and 1 base respectively, with 7 bases between them.

This clone was detected only once. This chain links TRBV6-5 with TRBJ1-3; D remains unclear. Germline lookup yields CDR1 MNHEY and CDR2 SVGAGI. Trimming shortened V by 4 bases and J by 2 bases, and 12 bases separated the two germline ends. The CDR3 loop spans 15 amino acids. In DNA form, the CDR3 reads TGTGCCAGCAGTTCTTCCCCCAGTACTGGAAACACCATATATTTT. Translated, it gives CASSSSPSTGNTIYF.

This chain connects TRBV7-9 to TRBJ2-1, with 9 bases lining up with TRBD1. CDR1 SEHNR and CDR2 FQNEAQ come from the germline V gene (reference sequence). The junction had 8 bases not matched to a gene; V was cut back by 4 bases and J by 1 base. This CDR3 has 17 residues. The CDR3 loop reads CASSSPTGGRSYNEQFF. Written as DNA, the CDR3 is TGTGCCAGCAGCTCGCCGACAGGGGGAAGGTCCTACAATGAGCAGTTCTTC.

In its sample, this clone was seen once. The gene calls are TRBV9 and TRBJ1-4, with a possible D match to TRBD1 (5 bases). Looked up from germline, CDR1 is SGDLS and CDR2 is YYNGEE. V was pared by 3 bases and J by 5 bases, with 11 bases between. The CDR3 has 14 amino acids. In nucleotides, the CDR3 is TGTGCCAGCAGCGCGCAGGGATCAAATGAAAAACTGTTTTTT. Translation: CASSAQGSNEKLFF.